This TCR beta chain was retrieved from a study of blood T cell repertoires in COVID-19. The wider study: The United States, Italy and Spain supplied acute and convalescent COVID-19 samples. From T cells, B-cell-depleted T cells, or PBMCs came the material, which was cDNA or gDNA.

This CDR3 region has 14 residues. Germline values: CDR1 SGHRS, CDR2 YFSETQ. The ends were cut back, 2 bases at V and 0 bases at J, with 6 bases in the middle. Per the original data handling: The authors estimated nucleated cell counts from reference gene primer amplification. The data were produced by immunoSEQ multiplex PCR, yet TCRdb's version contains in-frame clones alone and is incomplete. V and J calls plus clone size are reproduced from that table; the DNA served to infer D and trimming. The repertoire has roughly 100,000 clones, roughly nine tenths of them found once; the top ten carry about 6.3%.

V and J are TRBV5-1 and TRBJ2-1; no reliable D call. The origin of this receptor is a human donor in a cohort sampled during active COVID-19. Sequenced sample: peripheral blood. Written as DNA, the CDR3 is TGCGCCAGCAGCTTCGACAACTCCTACAATGAGCAGTTCTTC. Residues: CASSFDNSYNEQFF.